What follows are 6 T cell receptor beta chains derived from one specimen sequenced in a study of vaccination effects on CD4 cells after COVID-19. Sequencing used immunoSEQ multiplex PCR; TCRdb keeps in-frame clones, though not all of them. Here the sample spans 20,000 to 30,000 clones, 65% to 80% being singletons. Antigen-specific CD4+ T cells were expanded (with viral peptide pools) by the ViraFEST assay ahead of sequencing. Having been cultured for about ten days, the cells underwent CD4+ T cell isolation. Testing of the vaccine recipients showed negative nucleocapsid antibodies and no prior SARS-CoV-2 infection. Which antigens these TCRs recognize remains unknown. The sample in question was CD4+ T cells from PBMCs cultured with HCoV-NL63 spike peptides, obtained before COVID-19 vaccination. The receptors were sampled from a human donor who received a COVID-19 vaccine.

The chain carries TRBV27 and TRBJ1-2; 9 bases line up with TRBD1. V trimming: 10 bases; J trimming: 7 bases; junction bases outside the gene matches: 7. This CDR3 comprises 12 residues. The germline CDR1 and CDR2 sequences are MNHEY and SMNVEV (reference sequence). The CDR3 coding sequence is TGTGCCACCATGGACAGGGGCGTTGGCTACACCTTC. Protein: CATMDRGVGYTF.

V gene TRBV7-7 combines with J gene TRBJ2-5; unclear D gene. In germline, CDR1 is SSHAT, CDR2 FNYEAQ (reference sequence). There are 13 residues in the CDR3. V was clipped by 3 bases and J by 2 bases, with 7 bases between them. The CDR3, as DNA: TGTGCCAGCAGCTTGGGCTATCAAGAGACCCAGTACTTC. It specifies CASSLGYQETQYF.

This sequence joins TRBV3-1 (or the pseudogene TRBV3-2) and TRBJ2-5; TRBD1 matches 7 bases. Germline CDR1 reads LGHDT; CDR2 reads YNNKEL (reference sequence). This CDR3 contains 13 residues. Losses at the gene ends were 2 bases for V and 10 bases for J; bases not matched to a gene: 7. This CDR3 is CASSQRQGSSQYF. DNA of the CDR3: TGTGCCAGCAGCCAAAGACAGGGCTCAAGCCAGTACTTC.

The count of this clone is one. The chain is built from TRBV10-3 and TRBJ1-1; 7 bases are shared with TRBD1. CDR1 ENHRY and CDR2 SYGVKD come from the germline V gene. The CDR3 extends over 13 amino acids. V lost 6 bases and J lost 4; bases outside the gene matches: 5. Here the CDR3 DNA reads TGTGCCATCAGAACAGGGGATAGCACTGAAGCTTTCTTT. Protein sequence: CAIRTGDSTEAFF.

The chain links TRBV19 to TRBJ1-1; D not certain. The CDR3 length is 14 residues. Trimming took off 1 base at V and 1 base at J, with 7 bases between the two ends. From germline, CDR1 is LNHDA and CDR2 SQIVND (reference sequence). The CDR3 here is CASSIVVRNTEAFF. The CDR3 nucleotides read TGTGCCAGTAGTATAGTGGTTAGGAACACTGAAGCTTTCTTT.

The genes are TRBV20-1 and TRBJ1-2; D unclear. This CDR3 spans 11 amino acids. V was cut by 3 bases and J by 5 bases, with 7 bases left in between. Germline V gene data show CDR1 as DFQATT and CDR2 as SNEGSKA (reference sequence). The CDR3 here is CSASALYGYTF. DNA for the CDR3: TGCAGTGCTAGTGCCTTATATGGCTACACCTTC.